These 22 T cell receptor beta chains were all obtained from the same sample, sequenced in a study of shared clonotypes between healthy human individuals. The data were produced by immunoSEQ multiplex PCR, yet TCRdb's version contains in-frame clones alone and is incomplete. The sample holds some 700,000 clones, about 92% seen once. The sequenced sample was memory CD8+ T cells from PBMCs. Regarding subset: CD45RO+ cells pooled with CCR7-negative TemRA cells. All receptors come from a man aged 18 to 30 in good health. Some clones in this sample may be carry-over from other donors' samples.

The chain employs TRBV4-1 and TRBJ2-7, with D unresolved. Germline-derived CDR1 and CDR2 are MGHRA and YSYEKL. This CDR3 comprises 14 residues. V lost 3 bases and J 6 bases, leaving 15 bases between the germline ends. This chain's CDR3 is CASSHYRENFEQYF. In DNA form, the CDR3 reads TGCGCCAGCAGCCACTATCGAGAGAACTTCGAGCAGTACTTC.

This clone occurred a few times. The rearrangement links TRBV27 to TRBJ2-5, with TRBD2 identical over 9 bases. The germline V gene has CDR1 MNHEY and CDR2 SMNVEV (reference sequence). The ends lost 3 bases at V and 3 bases at J; junction bases unmatched: 5. This CDR3 comprises 15 residues. The CDR3: CASSFSTSGKETQYF. DNA for the CDR3: TGTGCCAGCAGTTTCTCGACTAGCGGAAAAGAGACCCAGTACTTC.

V gene TRBV21-1 combines with J gene TRBJ1-1. TRBV21-1 is reported as a pseudogene. The CDR3 runs to 13 residues. The CDR3 sequence is CAGGADMNTEAFF. The CDR3 nucleotides read TGTGCCGGGGGGGCAGATATGAACACTGAAGCTTTCTTT.

The genes are TRBV10-3 and TRBJ2-1, with 13 bases that match TRBD2. The trim removed 3 bases at V and 5 bases at J, leaving 4 bases unmatched. Germline V gene sequence: CDR1 ENHRY, CDR2 SYGVKD. This CDR3 is 16 amino acids long. The CDR3 loop reads CAISETSGRVNNEQFF. For the CDR3, the DNA is TGTGCCATCAGTGAAACTAGCGGGAGGGTAAACAATGAGCAGTTCTTC.

The chain has TRBV7-3 and TRBJ2-3, with D possibly being TRBD2 (6 bases). This CDR3 has 16 amino acids. Germline CDR1 SGHTA, CDR2 FQGTGA. Trimming removed 4 bases from V and 4 bases from J, with 18 bases in between. The CDR3 nucleotides are TGTGCCAGCAGCTCCCCCCTGAACGGGAGCTCAGATACGCAGTATTTT. Its protein is CASSSPLNGSSDTQYF.

The chain carries TRBV6-6 and TRBJ1-3, with a tentative D call TRBD1 (5 bases). In germline, CDR1 is MNHNY, CDR2 SVGAGI (reference sequence). The V end was cut by 2 bases, the J end by 2 bases, with 10 bases between. The CDR3 runs to 15 residues. CDR3 nucleotide sequence: TGTGCCAGCAGTTACGTCCGGGGCCCTGGAAACACCATATATTTT. Its protein is CASSYVRGPGNTIYF.

The CDR3 loop reads CASSLAGGAEYEQYF. The CDR3 bases are TGTGCCAGCAGCCTCGCAGGGGGCGCGGAATACGAGCAGTACTTC. The genes are TRBV7-9 and TRBJ2-7; 8 bases are a match to TRBD1. The junction had 10 bases not matched to a gene; V was cut back by 5 bases and J by 4 bases. Per the germline V gene, CDR1 is SEHNR and CDR2 is FQNEAQ (reference sequence). The CDR3 extends over 15 amino acids.

The chain couples TRBV5-1 to TRBJ2-5, with D perhaps matching TRBD1 (6 bases). This CDR3 has 16 residues. CDR1 is SGHRS, CDR2 YFSETQ, per germline. V lost 4 bases and J lost 1, with 17 bases in between. The DNA for the CDR3 is TGCGCCAGCAGCCTACCGGGACAACCGGTCCAAGAGACCCAGTACTTC. Protein product: CASSLPGQPVQETQYF.

The chain couples TRBV19 to TRBJ1-4; 8 positions agree with TRBD1. J gave up 8 bases and V 4 bases, and 12 bases lay outside the gene matches. Germline V gene lookup returns CDR1 LNHDA and CDR2 SQIVND (reference sequence). The CDR3 has 16 residues. CDR3 DNA: TGTGCCAGTAGTACCCCAGGGGGCGAGGCCGGGGAAAAACTGTTTTTT. Protein: CASSTPGGEAGEKLFF.

The chain couples TRBV27 to TRBJ2-7, with D unclear. Germline CDR1 reads MNHEY; CDR2 reads SMNVEV (reference sequence). This CDR3 comprises 13 residues. Trimming pared 2 bases from V and 2 bases from J, leaving 7 bases between. The CDR3 bases are TGTGCCAGCAGTTTAGGTAGCCCCTACGAGCAGTACTTC. Translating it yields CASSLGSPYEQYF.

This chain links TRBV27 with TRBJ2-2; no firm D call. The CDR3 sequence is 13 residues long. CDR1 is MNHEY, CDR2 SMNVEV, per germline (reference sequence). Trimming stripped 8 bases from V and 1 base from J, with 8 bases between. CDR3 region: CASRVLNTGELFF. As DNA, the CDR3 is TGTGCCAGCCGTGTCTTGAACACCGGGGAGCTGTTTTTT.

V usage is TRBV7-9 and J usage is TRBJ2-5; D perhaps matches TRBD1 (6 bases). Germline assignment: CDR1 SEHNR and CDR2 FQNEAQ (reference sequence). Between the trimmed V and J ends, which lost 1 base and 0 bases, there was a span of 15 bases. This CDR3 spans 17 amino acids. CDR3 in amino acids: CASSLGGQGKYQETQYF. The CDR3 region has the DNA TGTGCCAGCAGCTTAGGAGGTCAGGGGAAGTACCAAGAGACCCAGTACTTC. Combining the CDR3 with reference TRBV7-9 and TRBJ2-5 gives the whole variable domain DTGVSQNPRHKITKRGQNVTFRCDPISEHNRLYWYRQTLGQGPEFLTYFQNEAQLEKSRLLSDRFSAERPKGSFSTLEIQRTEQGDSAMYLCASSLGGQGKYQETQYFGPGTRLLVL.

This clone has just one count. This chain uses TRBV29-1 with TRBJ1-1; D remains unclear. The CDR3 covers 12 residues. Trimming took 7 bases from V and 2 from J, leaving 11 bases between them. The V gene's germline CDR1 is SQVTM and CDR2 ANQGSEA. CDR3 in amino acids: CSAHGPNTEAFF. Here the CDR3 DNA reads TGCAGCGCCCACGGACCCAACACTGAAGCTTTCTTT.

Only a few counts were recorded for this clone. The chain uses TRBV7-9 and TRBJ2-7, with D perhaps matching TRBD2 (5 bases). Trimming shortened V by 5 bases and J by 5 bases, and 13 bases separated the two germline ends. The CDR3 contains 13 residues. Germline V gene data show CDR1 as SEHNR and CDR2 as FQNEAQ (reference sequence). The CDR3 region is CASSLTGVDEQYF. The CDR3 region has the DNA TGTGCCAGCAGCCTGACCGGGGTCGACGAGCAGTACTTC.

The chain joins TRBV4-3 to TRBJ2-2, with D possibly TRBD1 on 6 matching bases. CDR3 length equals 13 residues. Germline V CDR1 and CDR2: LGHNA, YSLEER. V lost 1 base to trimming and J lost 8 bases, with 8 bases between them. This CDR3 is CASSQAGQGELFF. DNA of the CDR3: TGCGCCAGCAGCCAAGCCGGACAGGGGGAGCTGTTTTTT.

The chain joins TRBV27 to TRBJ2-1; 7 positions match TRBD1. Per germline, CDR1 MNHEY and CDR2 SMNVEV (reference sequence). With V trimmed by 6 bases and J by 6 bases, 5 bases remained unmatched. The CDR3 is made up of 13 amino acids. The CDR3: CASSWDRCNEQFF. DNA for the CDR3: TGTGCCAGCAGCTGGGACAGATGCAATGAGCAGTTCTTC.

The rearrangement links TRBV28 to TRBJ1-2, with 11 bases matching TRBD1. This CDR3 region has 16 residues. The V gene end was trimmed by 3 bases and the J gene end by 7 bases; junction bases not matched to a gene: 10. In germline, CDR1 is MDHEN, CDR2 SYDVKM. CDR3 DNA: TGTGCCAGCAGTTTTAGGACAGGGGGCGCCCCGGCTGGCTACACCTTC. This encodes CASSFRTGGAPAGYTF.

This chain uses TRBV4-1 with TRBJ1-5; D not certain. Trimming cost V 1 base and J 2 bases, with 9 bases left between them. The length of the CDR3 is 15 residues. Looked up from germline, CDR1 is MGHRA and CDR2 is YSYEKL. For the CDR3, the DNA is TGCGCCAGCAGCCAAGGAGGCTTCGGCAATCAGCCCCAGCATTTT. It translates to CASSQGGFGNQPQHF.

As regards this clone: Other DNA sequences in this specimen translate into the identical CDR3. J is TRBJ2-7 and V is TRBV5-1; 9 nucleotides align to TRBD1. The junction had 1 base not matched to a gene; V was cut back by 0 bases and J by 3 bases. The CDR3 is 14 residues long. The germline CDR1 and CDR2 sequences are SGHRS and YFSETQ. CDR3 nucleotides: TGCGCCAGCAGCTTGGGGGGACAGGGCTACGAGCAGTACTTC. Its protein is CASSLGGQGYEQYF.

This clone was seen a single time. The chain joins TRBV27 to TRBJ2-7; D call uncertain. This CDR3 region has 13 residues. Deletions cut 5 bases from V and 0 bases from J, with 8 bases between. CDR1 and CDR2 from the germline V gene are MNHEY and SMNVEV (reference sequence). The CDR3 DNA follows: TGTGCCAGCAGTCCGAGACTCTCCTACGAGCAGTACTTC. Its translation is CASSPRLSYEQYF.

The chain carries TRBV5-1 and TRBJ2-7, with 7 bases matching TRBD1. Germline CDR1 SGHRS, CDR2 YFSETQ. The CDR3 consists of 14 residues. V was pared by 3 bases and J by 2 bases, with 5 bases of the junction left unmatched. The CDR3 DNA follows: TGCGCCAGCAGCTCGACCGGACAGGCCTACGAGCAGTACTTC. Its translation: CASSSTGQAYEQYF. Together with reference TRBV5-1 and TRBJ2-7, the CDR3 gives the full variable domain: KAGVTQTPRYLIKTRGQQVTLSCSPISGHRSVSWYQQTPGQGLQFLFEYFSETQRNKGNFPGRFSGRQFSNSRSEMNVSTLELGDSALYLCASSSTGQAYEQYFGPGTRLTVT.

As to this clone: Other DNA sequences within the sample encode an identical CDR3. V is TRBV2 and J is TRBJ1-2; D might be TRBD1 (5 bases). Germline values: CDR1 SNHLY, CDR2 FYNNEI. Trimming left V 0 bases short and J 9 bases short, with 14 bases between. The CDR3 has 14 residues. In DNA, the CDR3 is TGTGCCAGCAGTGAAGCGCGAGTGGGGACTCGCTACACCTTC. Translating gives CASSEARVGTRYTF.